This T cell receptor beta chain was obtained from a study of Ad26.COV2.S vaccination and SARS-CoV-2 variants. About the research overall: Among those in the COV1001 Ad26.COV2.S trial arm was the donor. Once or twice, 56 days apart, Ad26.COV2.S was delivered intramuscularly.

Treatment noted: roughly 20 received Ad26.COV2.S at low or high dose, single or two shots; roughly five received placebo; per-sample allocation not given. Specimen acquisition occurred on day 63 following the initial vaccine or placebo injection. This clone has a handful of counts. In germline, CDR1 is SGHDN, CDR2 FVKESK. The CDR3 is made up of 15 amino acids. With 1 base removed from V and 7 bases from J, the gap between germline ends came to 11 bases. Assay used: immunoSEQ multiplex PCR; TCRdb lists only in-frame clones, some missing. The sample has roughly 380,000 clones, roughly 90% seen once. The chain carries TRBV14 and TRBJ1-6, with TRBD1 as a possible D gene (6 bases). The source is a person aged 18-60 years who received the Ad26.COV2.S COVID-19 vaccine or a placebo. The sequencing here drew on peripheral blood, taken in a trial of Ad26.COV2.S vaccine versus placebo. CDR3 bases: TGTGCCAGCAGCCAAGGGGACATGAGGAATTCACCCCTCCACTTT. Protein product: CASSQGDMRNSPLHF.